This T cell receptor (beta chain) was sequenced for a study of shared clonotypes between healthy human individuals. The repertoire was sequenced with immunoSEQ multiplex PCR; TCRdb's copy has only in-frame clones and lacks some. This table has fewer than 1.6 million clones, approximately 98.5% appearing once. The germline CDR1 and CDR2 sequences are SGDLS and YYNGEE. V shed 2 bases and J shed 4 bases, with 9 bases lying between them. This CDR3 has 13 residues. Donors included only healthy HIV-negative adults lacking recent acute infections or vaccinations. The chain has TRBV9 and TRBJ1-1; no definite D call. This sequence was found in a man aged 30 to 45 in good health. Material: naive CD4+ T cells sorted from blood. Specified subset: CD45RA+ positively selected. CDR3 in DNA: TGTGCCAGCAGCGTCGGGCACGGCACTGAAGCTTTCTTT. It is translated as CASSVGHGTEAFF.